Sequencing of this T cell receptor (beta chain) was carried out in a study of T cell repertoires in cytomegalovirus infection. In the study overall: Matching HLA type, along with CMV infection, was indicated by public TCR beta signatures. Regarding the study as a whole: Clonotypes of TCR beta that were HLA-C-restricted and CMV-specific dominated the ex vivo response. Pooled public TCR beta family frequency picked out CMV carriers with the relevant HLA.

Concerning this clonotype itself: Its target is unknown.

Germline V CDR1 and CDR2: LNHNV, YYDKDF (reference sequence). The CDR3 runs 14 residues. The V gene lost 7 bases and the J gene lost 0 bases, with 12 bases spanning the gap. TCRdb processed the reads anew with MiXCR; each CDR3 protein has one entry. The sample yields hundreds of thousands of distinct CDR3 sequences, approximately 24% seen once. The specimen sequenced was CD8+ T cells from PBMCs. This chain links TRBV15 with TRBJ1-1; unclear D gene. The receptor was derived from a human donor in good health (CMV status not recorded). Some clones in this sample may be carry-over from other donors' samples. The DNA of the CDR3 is TGTGCCACCAACAGTGCCCGACTGAACACTGAAGCTTTCTTT. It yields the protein CATNSARLNTEAFF.